What follows is one TCR beta chain and its context. The antigen is undetermined. The junction had 10 bases not matched to a gene; V was cut back by 6 bases and J by 7 bases. Germline V gene data show CDR1 as SGHTA and CDR2 as FQGNSA. The CDR3 covers 14 residues. Sequencing used cDNA as its template, made by extracting RNA and reverse transcribing it. Using immunoSEQ multiplex PCR, the repertoire was profiled, and TCRdb retains in-frame clones only, with some absent. The sample has some 150,000 clones; nearly 55% are singletons. This record comes from a study of CD8+ T cells in alopecia areata. Broader study findings: It was less clear whether patients shared TCRs than it was in mice, possibly because of HLA.

Treatment denoted: oral pan-JAK inhibitor, 5-10 mg twice daily. From PBMCs, CD4+ and CD8+ T cells were sorted. The specimen comprised CD8+ T cells sorted from blood, sampled at week 4, from a patient treated with tofacitinib. The V gene is TRBV7-2, the J gene TRBJ1-2, with TRBD1 matching over 8 bases. This sequence was found in a human donor with alopecia areata. This chain's CDR3 is CASRTSRGLGGYTF. The CDR3 coding sequence is TGTGCCAGCAGAACCTCCAGGGGGCTGGGTGGCTACACCTTC.